This TCR beta chain was captured in a study of blood T cell repertoires in COVID-19. Germline-derived CDR1 and CDR2 are LGHNA and YNFKEQ. The V end lost 1 base, the J end lost 0 bases, and 15 bases lay between the germline ends. There are 17 residues in the CDR3. Measured with immunoSEQ multiplex PCR; TCRdb has only the in-frame clones, and not every one. The data show under 400,000 clones, about nine tenths seen once. The rearrangement links TRBV4-2 to TRBJ1-1; D may be TRBD1 (5 bases). Sequenced material: PBMCs or T cells enriched from blood (not recorded which). This TCR derives from a woman in her 30s who had been exposed to COVID-19. DNA for the CDR3: TGTGCCAGCAGCCAAGCTTGGGGGGAGGGCATGAACACTGAAGCTTTCTTT. Protein sequence: CASSQAWGEGMNTEAFF.